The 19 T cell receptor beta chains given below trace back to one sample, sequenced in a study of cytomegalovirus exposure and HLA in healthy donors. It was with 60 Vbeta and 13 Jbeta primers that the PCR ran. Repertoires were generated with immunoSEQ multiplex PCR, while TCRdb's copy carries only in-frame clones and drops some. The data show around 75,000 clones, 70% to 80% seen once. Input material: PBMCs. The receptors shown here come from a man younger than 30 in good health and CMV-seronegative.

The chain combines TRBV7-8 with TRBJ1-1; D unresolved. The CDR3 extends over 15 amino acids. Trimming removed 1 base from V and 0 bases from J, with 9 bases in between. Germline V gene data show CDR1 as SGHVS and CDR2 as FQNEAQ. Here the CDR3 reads CASSLESRVNTEAFF. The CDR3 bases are TGTGCCAGCAGCTTAGAATCCCGGGTGAACACTGAAGCTTTCTTT.

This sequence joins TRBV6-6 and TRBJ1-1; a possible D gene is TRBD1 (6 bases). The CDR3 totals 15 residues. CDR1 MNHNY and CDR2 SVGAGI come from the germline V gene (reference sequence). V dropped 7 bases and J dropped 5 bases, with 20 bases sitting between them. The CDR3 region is CASTIAGAKGTEAFF. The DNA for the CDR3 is TGTGCCAGCACGATTGCGGGGGCAAAGGGGACTGAAGCTTTCTTT.

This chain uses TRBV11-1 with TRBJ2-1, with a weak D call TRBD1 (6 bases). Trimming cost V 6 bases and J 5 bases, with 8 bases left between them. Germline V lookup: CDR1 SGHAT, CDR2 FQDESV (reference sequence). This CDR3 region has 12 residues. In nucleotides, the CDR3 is TGTGCCAGCAGAAAGGGGGACAATGAGCAGTTCTTC. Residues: CASRKGDNEQFF.

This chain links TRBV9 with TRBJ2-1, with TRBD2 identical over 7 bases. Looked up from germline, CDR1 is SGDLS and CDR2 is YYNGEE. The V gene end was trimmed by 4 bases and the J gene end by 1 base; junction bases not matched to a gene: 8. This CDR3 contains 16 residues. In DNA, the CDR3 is TGTGCCAGCAGCCAAAAACTAGCGAATTCCTACAATGAGCAGTTCTTC. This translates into CASSQKLANSYNEQFF.

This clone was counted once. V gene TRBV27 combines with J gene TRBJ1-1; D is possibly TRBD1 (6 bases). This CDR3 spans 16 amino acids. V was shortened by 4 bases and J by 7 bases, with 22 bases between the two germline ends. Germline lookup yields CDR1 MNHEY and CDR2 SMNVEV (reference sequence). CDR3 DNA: TGTGCCAGCAGTTCAACAAGGACAGTTGGAAACCATGAAGCTTTCTTT. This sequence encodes CASSSTRTVGNHEAFF.

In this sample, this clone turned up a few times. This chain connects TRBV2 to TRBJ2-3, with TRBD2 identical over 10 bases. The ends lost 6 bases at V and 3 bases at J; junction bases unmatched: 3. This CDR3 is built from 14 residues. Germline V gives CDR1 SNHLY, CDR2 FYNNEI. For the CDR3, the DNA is TGTGCCAGCAGCCGACTAGCGGGTACAGATACGCAGTATTTT. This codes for CASSRLAGTDTQYF.

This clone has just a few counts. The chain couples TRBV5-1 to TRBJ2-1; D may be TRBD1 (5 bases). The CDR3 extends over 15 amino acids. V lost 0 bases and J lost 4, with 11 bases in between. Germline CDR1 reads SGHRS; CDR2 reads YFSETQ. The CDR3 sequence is CASSLATDPYNEQFF. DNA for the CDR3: TGCGCCAGCAGCTTGGCGACAGATCCTTACAATGAGCAGTTCTTC.

Here the CDR3 DNA reads TGTGCCAGCAGTGAACCGGGGGGGTACATTCAGTACTTC. The encoded protein is CASSEPGGYIQYF. The chain links TRBV25-1 to TRBJ2-4, with 8 bases lining up with TRBD2. Trimming took 2 bases from V and 8 from J; bases not matched to a gene: 2. Germline V CDR1 and CDR2: MGHDK, SYGVNS. The CDR3 has 13 amino acids.

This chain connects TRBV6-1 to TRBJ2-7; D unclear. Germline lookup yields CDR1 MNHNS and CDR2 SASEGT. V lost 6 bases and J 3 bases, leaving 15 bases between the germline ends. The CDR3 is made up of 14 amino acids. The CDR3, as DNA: TGTGCCAGCAGGTTAGAAGGCTACTACTACGAGCAGTACTTC. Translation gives CASRLEGYYYEQYF.

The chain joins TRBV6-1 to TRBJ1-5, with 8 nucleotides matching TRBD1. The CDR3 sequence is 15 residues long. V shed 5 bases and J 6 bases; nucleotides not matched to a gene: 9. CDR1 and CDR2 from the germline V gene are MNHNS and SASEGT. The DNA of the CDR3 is TGTGCCAGCAGTACCGGGACAGGTCGCAGTCAGCCCCAGCATTTT. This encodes CASSTGTGRSQPQHF.

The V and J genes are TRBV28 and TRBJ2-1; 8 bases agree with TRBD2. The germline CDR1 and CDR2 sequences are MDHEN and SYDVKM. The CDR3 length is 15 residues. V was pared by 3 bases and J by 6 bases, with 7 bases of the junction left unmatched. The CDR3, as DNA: TGTGCCAGCAGTTTCGGGGGGGGAGGTGCCAATGAGCAGTTCTTC. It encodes CASSFGGGGANEQFF.

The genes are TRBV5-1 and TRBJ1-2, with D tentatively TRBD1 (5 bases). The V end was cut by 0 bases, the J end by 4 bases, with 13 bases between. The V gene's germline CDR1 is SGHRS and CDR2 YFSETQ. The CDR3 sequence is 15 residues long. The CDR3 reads CASSLEGLEGYGYTF. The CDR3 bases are TGCGCCAGCAGCTTGGAGGGACTAGAGGGCTATGGCTACACCTTC.

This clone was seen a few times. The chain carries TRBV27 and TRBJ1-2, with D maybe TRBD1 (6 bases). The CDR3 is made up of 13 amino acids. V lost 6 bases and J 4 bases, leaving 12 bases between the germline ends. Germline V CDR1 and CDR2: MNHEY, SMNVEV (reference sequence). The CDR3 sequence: CASRKTGVYGYTF. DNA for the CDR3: TGTGCCAGCAGGAAGACAGGAGTCTATGGCTACACCTTC.

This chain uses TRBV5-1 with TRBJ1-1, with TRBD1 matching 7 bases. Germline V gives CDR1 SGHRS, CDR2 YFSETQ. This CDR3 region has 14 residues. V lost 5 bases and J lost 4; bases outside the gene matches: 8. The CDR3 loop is CASRLNRGGTEAFF. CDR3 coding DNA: TGCGCCAGCAGGTTAAACAGGGGCGGCACTGAAGCTTTCTTT.

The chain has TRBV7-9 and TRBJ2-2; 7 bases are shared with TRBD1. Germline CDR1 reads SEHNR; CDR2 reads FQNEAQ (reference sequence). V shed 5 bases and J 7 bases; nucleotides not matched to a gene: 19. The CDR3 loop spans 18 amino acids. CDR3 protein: CASSPSAVRQGVSGELFF. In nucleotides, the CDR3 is TGTGCCAGCAGCCCTTCAGCCGTCCGACAGGGTGTCAGCGGGGAGCTGTTTTTT.

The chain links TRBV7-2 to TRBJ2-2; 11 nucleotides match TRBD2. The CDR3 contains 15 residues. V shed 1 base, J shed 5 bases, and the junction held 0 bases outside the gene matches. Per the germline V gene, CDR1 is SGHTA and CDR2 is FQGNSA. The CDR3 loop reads CASSLVAGGTGELFF. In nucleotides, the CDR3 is TGTGCCAGCAGCTTAGTAGCGGGGGGGACCGGGGAGCTGTTTTTT.

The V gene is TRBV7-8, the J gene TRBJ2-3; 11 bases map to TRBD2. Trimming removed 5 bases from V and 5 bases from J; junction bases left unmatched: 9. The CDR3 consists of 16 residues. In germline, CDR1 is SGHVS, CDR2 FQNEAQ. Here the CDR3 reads CASSVFHSGGGDTQYF. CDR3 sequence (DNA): TGTGCCAGCAGCGTCTTTCATAGCGGGGGGGGAGATACGCAGTATTTT.

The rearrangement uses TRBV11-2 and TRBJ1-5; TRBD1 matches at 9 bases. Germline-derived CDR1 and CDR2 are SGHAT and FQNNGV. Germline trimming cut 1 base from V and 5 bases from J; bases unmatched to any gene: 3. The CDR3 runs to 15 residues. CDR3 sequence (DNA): TGTGCCAGCAGCTTAGGGGGGACAGGGCATCAGCCCCAGCATTTT. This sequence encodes CASSLGGTGHQPQHF.

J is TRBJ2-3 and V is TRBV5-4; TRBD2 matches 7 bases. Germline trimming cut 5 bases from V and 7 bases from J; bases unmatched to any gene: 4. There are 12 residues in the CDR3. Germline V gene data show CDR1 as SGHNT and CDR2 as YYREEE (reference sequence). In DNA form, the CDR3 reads TGTGCCAGCAGGGCGGGACTAAATACGCAGTATTTT. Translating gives CASRAGLNTQYF. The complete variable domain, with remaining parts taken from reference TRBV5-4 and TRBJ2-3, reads ETGVTQSPTHLIKTRGQQVTLRCSSQSGHNTVSWYQQALGQGPQFIFQYYREEENGRGNFPPRFSGLQFPNYSSELNVNALELDDSALYLCASRAGLNTQYFGPGTRLTVL.